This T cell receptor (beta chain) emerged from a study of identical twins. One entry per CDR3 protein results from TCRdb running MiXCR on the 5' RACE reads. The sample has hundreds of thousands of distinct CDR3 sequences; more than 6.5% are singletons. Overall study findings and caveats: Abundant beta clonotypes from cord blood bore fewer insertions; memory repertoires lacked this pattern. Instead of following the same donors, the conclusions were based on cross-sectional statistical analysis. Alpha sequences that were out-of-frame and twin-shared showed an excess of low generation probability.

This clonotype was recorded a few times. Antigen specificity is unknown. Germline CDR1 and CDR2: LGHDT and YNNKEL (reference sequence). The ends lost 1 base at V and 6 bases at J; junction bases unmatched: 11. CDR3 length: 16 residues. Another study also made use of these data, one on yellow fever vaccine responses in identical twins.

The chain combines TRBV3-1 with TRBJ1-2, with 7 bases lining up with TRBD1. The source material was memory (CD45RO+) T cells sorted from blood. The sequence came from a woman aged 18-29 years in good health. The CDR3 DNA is TGTGCCAGCAGCCAAGGGTTAACAGGGGAGCGGAATGGCTACACCTTC. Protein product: CASSQGLTGERNGYTF.